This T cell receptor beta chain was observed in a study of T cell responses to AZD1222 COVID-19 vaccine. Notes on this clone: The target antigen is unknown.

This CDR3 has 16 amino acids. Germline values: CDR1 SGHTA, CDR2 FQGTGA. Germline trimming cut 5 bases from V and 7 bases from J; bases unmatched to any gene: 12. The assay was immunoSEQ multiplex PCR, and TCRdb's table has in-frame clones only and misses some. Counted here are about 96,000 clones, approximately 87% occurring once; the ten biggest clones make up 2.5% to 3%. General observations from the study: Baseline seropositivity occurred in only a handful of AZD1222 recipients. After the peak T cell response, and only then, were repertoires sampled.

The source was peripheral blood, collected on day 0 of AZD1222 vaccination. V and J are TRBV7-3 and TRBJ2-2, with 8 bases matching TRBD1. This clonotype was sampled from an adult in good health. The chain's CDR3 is CASSASRQGAIGELFF. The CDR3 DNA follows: TGTGCCAGCAGCGCAAGTAGGCAGGGGGCTATCGGGGAGCTGTTTTTT. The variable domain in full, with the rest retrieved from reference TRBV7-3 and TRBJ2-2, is GAGVSQTPSNKVTEKGKYVELRCDPISGHTALYWYRQSLGQGPEFLIYFQGTGAADDSGLPNDRFFAVRPEGSVSTLKIQRTERGDSAVYLCASSASRQGAIGELFFGEGSRLTVL.